This T cell receptor beta chain was found in a study of cytomegalovirus exposure and HLA in healthy donors. The germline CDR1 and CDR2 sequences are SQVTM and ANQGSEA. CDR3 length: 14 residues. With 3 bases clipped from V and 3 bases from J, the junction kept 6 bases outside the gene matches. As regards this clone: The antigen is undetermined.

The study ran its PCR with 60 Vbeta and 13 Jbeta primers. The table came from immunoSEQ multiplex PCR; TCRdb's copy has only in-frame clones and leaves some out. The table lists some 190,000 clones, about 79% of them singletons. Study findings and constraints: In a later analysis, a missense DCLRE1C variant was linked to TCR beta V- and J-gene trimming. For most subjects, TCR beta sequences were reported to predict HLA-A and HLA-B alleles with accuracy. In a later analysis, HLA-associated TCR beta chains were more clonally expanded than equally common others.

The specimen sequenced was PBMCs. The chain joins TRBV29-1 to TRBJ1-2; TRBD1 matches 8 bases. The sequence came from a man aged 18-30 years in good health and CMV-seronegative. The CDR3 nucleotides read TGCAGCGTTGACGACCCAGGGGGCGACTATGGCTACACCTTC. It translates to CSVDDPGGDYGYTF.